The next 28 T cell receptor beta chains were all read from a single sample in a study of T cells in localized non-small cell lung cancer. Sequencing was performed with immunoSEQ multiplex PCR; in TCRdb, only in-frame clones are kept and a portion is missing. The table has approximately 1,500 clones, around a fifth seen once. The source material was normal lung tissue next to the tumor, sampled before any cancer treatment. These TCRs come from a woman aged 35 to 70 with stage III squamous cell lung carcinoma.

This chain links TRBV14 with TRBJ2-1, with 12 bases lining up with TRBD2. V trimming: 4 bases; J trimming: 6 bases; junction bases outside the gene matches: 4. The CDR3 is made up of 15 amino acids. Germline assignment: CDR1 SGHDN and CDR2 FVKESK. For the CDR3, the DNA is TGTGCCAGCAGCCCCTCTAGCGGGAGGGCCAATGAGCAGTTCTTC. Its translation: CASSPSSGRANEQFF.

This chain joins TRBV6-8 and TRBJ2-2, with 7 bases aligning to TRBD1. The CDR3 totals 13 residues. Germline V gives CDR1 MNHGY, CDR2 SAAAGT. Trimming took 6 bases from V and 6 from J; bases not matched to a gene: 4. DNA for the CDR3: TGTGCCAGCAGAAGGACAGGCCCCGGGGAGCTGTTTTTT. This translates into CASRRTGPGELFF.

The genes are TRBV11-3 and TRBJ1-3, with unresolved D. V was shortened by 1 base and J by 3 bases, with 7 bases between the two germline ends. The CDR3 loop spans 14 amino acids. The germline V gene encodes CDR1 SGHNT and CDR2 YENEEA. CDR3 sequence: CASSLVPIGNTIYF. The CDR3 nucleotides are TGTGCCAGCAGCTTAGTCCCAATTGGAAACACCATATATTTT.

The chain joins TRBV14 to TRBJ2-7, with 10 bases lining up with TRBD2. V lost 4 bases and J lost 7; bases outside the gene matches: 16. CDR3 length: 17 amino acids. CDR1 is SGHDN, CDR2 FVKESK, per germline. CDR3 amino acids: CASSPSWLAGVRLEQYF. CDR3 coding DNA: TGTGCCAGCAGCCCAAGTTGGCTAGCGGGAGTTCGCCTGGAGCAGTACTTC.

This chain uses TRBV11-3 with TRBJ2-7, with a tentative D call TRBD1 (7 bases). This CDR3 region has 16 residues. The germline gives CDR1 SGHNT, CDR2 YENEEA. Trimming took 5 bases from V and 4 from J, leaving 21 bases between them. CDR3 coding DNA: TGTGCCAGCAGCCGTGCGCACAGGGGCGGGGAATACGAGCAGTACTTC. Translating gives CASSRAHRGGEYEQYF. The full variable domain, rest sourced from reference TRBV11-3 and TRBJ2-7, is EAGVVQSPRYKIIEKKQPVAFWCNPISGHNTLYWYLQNLGQGPELLIRYENEEAVDDSQLPKDRFSAERLKGVDSTLKIQPAELGDSAVYLCASSRAHRGGEYEQYFGPGTRLTVT.

V is TRBV9 and J is TRBJ1-1, with unresolved D. Germline assignment: CDR1 SGDLS and CDR2 YYNGEE. Trimming removed 4 bases at V and 3 bases at J, with 10 bases between. The CDR3 sequence is 13 residues long. This CDR3 reads CASSPIRHTEAFF. The CDR3 DNA follows: TGTGCCAGCAGCCCTATTCGCCACACTGAAGCTTTCTTT. The entire variable domain, with the rest obtained from reference TRBV9 and TRBJ1-1, is as follows: DSGVTQTPKHLITATGQRVTLRCSPRSGDLSVYWYQQSLDQGLQFLIQYYNGEERAKGNILERFSAQQFPDLHSELNLSSLELGDSALYFCASSPIRHTEAFFGQGTRLTVV.

This clone has a handful of counts. This chain joins TRBV14 and TRBJ1-2, with D perhaps matching TRBD1 (5 bases). The CDR3 is 15 residues long. V dropped 4 bases and J dropped 3 bases, with 15 bases sitting between them. Germline CDR1 is SGHDN and CDR2 is FVKESK. The CDR3 sequence: CASSLSTGRDYGYTF. The CDR3 nucleotides read TGTGCCAGCAGCCTCTCAACAGGCAGGGACTATGGCTACACCTTC.

The rearrangement joins TRBV11-3 to TRBJ2-3; D gene uncertain. V lost 1 base and J 0 bases, leaving 5 bases between the germline ends. This CDR3 spans 14 amino acids. Per the germline V gene, CDR1 is SGHNT and CDR2 is YENEEA. CDR3: CASSLGYSTDTQYF. DNA for the CDR3: TGTGCCAGCAGCTTAGGATACAGCACAGATACGCAGTATTTT.

V gene TRBV19 combines with J gene TRBJ2-2, with D possibly being TRBD1 or TRBD2 (5 bases each). There are 15 residues in the CDR3. Trimming left V 2 bases short and J 6 bases short, with 13 bases between. CDR1 is LNHDA and CDR2 is SQIVND in the germline V gene (reference sequence). The CDR3 region has the DNA TGTGCCAGTAGTATAAGGGACCAACATTCCGGGGAGCTGTTTTTT. Translated, it gives CASSIRDQHSGELFF.

This chain joins TRBV11-3 and TRBJ2-5, with 7 bases lining up with TRBD2. V lost 0 bases and J lost 3; bases outside the gene matches: 4. The CDR3 runs 15 residues. Germline V CDR1 and CDR2: SGHNT, YENEEA. CDR3 nucleotide sequence: TGTGCCAGCAGCTTAGAGCTAGCGGAGGAAGAGACCCAGTACTTC. This gives the protein CASSLELAEEETQYF. Drawing the rest from reference TRBV11-3 and TRBJ2-5, the complete variable domain is EAGVVQSPRYKIIEKKQPVAFWCNPISGHNTLYWYLQNLGQGPELLIRYENEEAVDDSQLPKDRFSAERLKGVDSTLKIQPAELGDSAVYLCASSLELAEEETQYFGPGTRLLVL.

V gene TRBV28 combines with J gene TRBJ1-2; D remains ambiguous. The V end lost 6 bases, the J end lost 1 base, and 9 bases lay between the germline ends. CDR3 length equals 13 residues. The germline V gene has CDR1 MDHEN and CDR2 SYDVKM. Written as DNA, the CDR3 is TGTGCCAGCAGACCATGGGATAACTATGGCTACACCTTC. Amino acid sequence: CASRPWDNYGYTF.

By frequency in the sample, this clone is medium-sized. V is TRBV11-3 and J is TRBJ2-1; maybe TRBD2 (6 bases). The CDR3 extends over 17 amino acids. Germline CDR1 reads SGHNT; CDR2 reads YENEEA. V dropped 3 bases and J dropped 4 bases, with 19 bases sitting between them. In DNA form, the CDR3 reads TGTGCCAGCAGCTTGGGGGGAGACGGCCCCGGATACAATGAGCAGTTCTTC. Translated, it gives CASSLGGDGPGYNEQFF.

This clone appeared a few times. The chain recombines TRBV28 with TRBJ2-2, with D possibly being TRBD1 (5 bases). V was clipped by 4 bases and J by 2 bases, with 8 bases between them. CDR3 size: 14 residues. Germline values: CDR1 MDHEN, CDR2 SYDVKM. CDR3 coding DNA: TGTGCCAGCAGTTCAGGGATTAACACCGGGGAGCTGTTTTTT. Protein sequence: CASSSGINTGELFF. The variable domain in full, completed from reference TRBV28 and TRBJ2-2, reads DVKVTQSSRYLVKRTGEKVFLECVQDMDHENMFWYRQDPGLGLRLIYFSYDVKMKEKGDIPEGYSVSREKKERFSLILESASTNQTSMYLCASSSGINTGELFFGEGSRLTVL.

V is TRBV28 and J is TRBJ2-2; D not resolved. The CDR3 consists of 12 residues. Germline lookup yields CDR1 MDHEN and CDR2 SYDVKM. V lost 8 bases, J lost 6 bases, and 10 bases lay in between. The CDR3 region is CASGLFAGELFF. The CDR3, as DNA: TGTGCCAGCGGGTTGTTCGCCGGGGAGCTGTTTTTT.

V is TRBV9 and J is TRBJ2-7; tentatively, D is TRBD1 or TRBD2 (5 bases each). From germline, CDR1 is SGDLS and CDR2 YYNGEE. This CDR3 has 15 amino acids. Deletions cut 4 bases from V and 0 bases from J, with 14 bases between. CDR3 sequence reads: CASSSSRAGSYEQYF. In DNA form, the CDR3 reads TGTGCCAGCAGCTCCTCCAGGGCGGGCTCCTACGAGCAGTACTTC. The full variable domain, with the rest looked up from reference TRBV9 and TRBJ2-7, is DSGVTQTPKHLITATGQRVTLRCSPRSGDLSVYWYQQSLDQGLQFLIQYYNGEERAKGNILERFSAQQFPDLHSELNLSSLELGDSALYFCASSSSRAGSYEQYFGPGTRLTVT.

This clone turned up a few times. The chain carries TRBV6-8 and TRBJ2-1, with D possibly called TRBD1 or TRBD2 (5 bases each). In germline, CDR1 is MNHGY, CDR2 SAAAGT. Trimming stripped 6 bases from V and 3 bases from J, with 12 bases between. The CDR3 extends over 14 amino acids. The CDR3 sequence is CASSMQGDYNEQFF. In DNA, the CDR3 is TGTGCCAGCAGCATGCAGGGAGACTACAATGAGCAGTTCTTC.

This clone occurred a few times. This CDR3 is CASSFNGRAETQYF. CDR3 in DNA: TGTGCCAGCAGTTTTAACGGGAGGGCCGAGACCCAGTACTTC. The J gene is TRBJ2-5, the V gene TRBV27, with TRBD2 matching over 8 bases. This CDR3 spans 14 amino acids. Germline V lookup: CDR1 MNHEY, CDR2 SMNVEV (reference sequence). V was clipped by 3 bases and J by 5 bases; unmatched bases: 5.

Only one count was recorded for this clone. This CDR3 is CASSQKGGYQPQHF. As DNA, the CDR3 is TGTGCCAGTAGCCAGAAGGGGGGTTATCAGCCCCAGCATTTT. This chain uses TRBV19 with TRBJ1-5; possibly TRBD1 for D (6 bases). Trimming left V 6 bases short and J 5 bases short, with 14 bases between. This CDR3 region has 14 residues. CDR1 is LNHDA and CDR2 is SQIVND in the germline V gene (reference sequence).

This clone was seen more than once but under ten times. CDR3 region: CASSVGLQTPSTDTQYF. The CDR3 DNA is TGTGCCAGCAGCGTAGGCCTACAGACCCCTAGCACAGATACGCAGTATTTT. This rearrangement joins TRBV9 to TRBJ2-3; D gene unclear. V lost 0 bases and J 0 bases, leaving 14 bases between the germline ends. The CDR3 contains 17 residues. In germline, CDR1 is SGDLS, CDR2 YYNGEE.

This clone was detected a few times. This chain links TRBV11-3 with TRBJ2-3, with 11 bases lining up with TRBD2. CDR1 is SGHNT, CDR2 YENEEA, per germline. V gave up 1 base and J gave up 2 bases; unmatched junction bases: 5. The CDR3 runs to 17 residues. The CDR3 nucleotides are TGTGCCAGCAGCTTAGGTGGGACTAGCGGAAACACAGATACGCAGTATTTT. It encodes CASSLGGTSGNTDTQYF. Supplemented by reference TRBV11-3 and TRBJ2-3, the full variable domain reads EAGVVQSPRYKIIEKKQPVAFWCNPISGHNTLYWYLQNLGQGPELLIRYENEEAVDDSQLPKDRFSAERLKGVDSTLKIQPAELGDSAVYLCASSLGGTSGNTDTQYFGPGTRLTVL.

The CDR3 reads CASSYRDSYEQYF. DNA for the CDR3: TGTGCCAGCAGTTACCGGGACTCCTACGAGCAGTACTTC. J is TRBJ2-7 and V is TRBV6-8; a possible D gene is TRBD2 (5 bases). Trimming removed 2 bases at V and 0 bases at J, with 5 bases between. The germline gives CDR1 MNHGY, CDR2 SAAAGT. This CDR3 contains 13 residues.

This clone showed up just a few times. This chain uses TRBV9 with TRBJ2-6; no firm D call. Trimming pared 3 bases from V and 0 bases from J, leaving 13 bases between. Germline V gene lookup returns CDR1 SGDLS and CDR2 YYNGEE. The CDR3 sequence is 17 residues long. The CDR3 DNA sequence: TGTGCCAGCAGCGGACTTTCCACAAGCTCTGGGGCCAACGTCCTGACTTTC. Protein product: CASSGLSTSSGANVLTF.

This chain links TRBV6-4 with TRBJ2-1; 13 bases fit TRBD2. Trimming took 6 bases from V and 7 from J; bases not matched to a gene: 3. The V gene's germline CDR1 is MRHNA and CDR2 SNTAGT. There are 14 residues in the CDR3. Here the CDR3 reads CASSRTSGSNEQFF. The DNA of the CDR3 is TGTGCCAGCAGCCGGACTAGCGGGAGTAATGAGCAGTTCTTC.

This clone was detected a few times. The chain recombines TRBV11-3 with TRBJ2-5; D is ambiguous. The germline V gene has CDR1 SGHNT and CDR2 YENEEA. The V end lost 6 bases, the J end lost 0 bases, and 11 bases lay between the germline ends. The CDR3 is made up of 14 amino acids. CDR3 residues: CASSFTKYQETQYF. DNA of the CDR3: TGTGCCAGCAGTTTTACGAAGTACCAAGAGACCCAGTACTTC. Full variable domain (rest looked up from reference TRBV11-3 and TRBJ2-5): EAGVVQSPRYKIIEKKQPVAFWCNPISGHNTLYWYLQNLGQGPELLIRYENEEAVDDSQLPKDRFSAERLKGVDSTLKIQPAELGDSAVYLCASSFTKYQETQYFGPGTRLLVL.

The gene calls are TRBV6-8 and TRBJ1-2, with D possibly being TRBD1 (5 bases). The germline CDR1 and CDR2 sequences are MNHGY and SAAAGT. Trimming took 6 bases from V and 4 from J, leaving 15 bases between them. The CDR3 sequence is 14 residues long. The CDR3 loop reads CASSSMGGGYGYTF. CDR3 bases: TGTGCCAGCAGCTCGATGGGGGGGGGCTATGGCTACACCTTC.

This clone was recorded a few times. The rearrangement links TRBV6-8 to TRBJ1-1; D call uncertain. The CDR3 covers 13 residues. Looked up from germline, CDR1 is MNHGY and CDR2 is SAAAGT. Trimming cost V 6 bases and J 10 bases, with 18 bases left between them. In DNA form, the CDR3 reads TGTGCCAGCAGCCTTACTACGCACGGTGGAGCTTTCTTT. Its translation is CASSLTTHGGAFF.

A few counts support this clone. The chain uses TRBV11-3 and TRBJ2-5, with D possibly matching TRBD2 (5 bases). Germline assignment: CDR1 SGHNT and CDR2 YENEEA. Trimming took off 3 bases at V and 3 bases at J, with 11 bases between the two ends. CDR3 length equals 14 residues. The DNA of the CDR3 is TGTGCCAGCAGCTTGGTACAGACTAAAGAGACCCAGTACTTC. Protein sequence: CASSLVQTKETQYF.

The CDR3 region is CAIGGTDNGYTF. As DNA, the CDR3 is TGTGCCATCGGTGGGACAGACAATGGCTACACCTTC. The chain is built from TRBV6-8 and TRBJ1-2, with 7 positions matching TRBD1. Germline-derived CDR1 and CDR2 are MNHGY and SAAAGT. V lost 10 bases, J lost 6 bases, and 8 bases stayed unmatched. The CDR3 length is 12 residues.